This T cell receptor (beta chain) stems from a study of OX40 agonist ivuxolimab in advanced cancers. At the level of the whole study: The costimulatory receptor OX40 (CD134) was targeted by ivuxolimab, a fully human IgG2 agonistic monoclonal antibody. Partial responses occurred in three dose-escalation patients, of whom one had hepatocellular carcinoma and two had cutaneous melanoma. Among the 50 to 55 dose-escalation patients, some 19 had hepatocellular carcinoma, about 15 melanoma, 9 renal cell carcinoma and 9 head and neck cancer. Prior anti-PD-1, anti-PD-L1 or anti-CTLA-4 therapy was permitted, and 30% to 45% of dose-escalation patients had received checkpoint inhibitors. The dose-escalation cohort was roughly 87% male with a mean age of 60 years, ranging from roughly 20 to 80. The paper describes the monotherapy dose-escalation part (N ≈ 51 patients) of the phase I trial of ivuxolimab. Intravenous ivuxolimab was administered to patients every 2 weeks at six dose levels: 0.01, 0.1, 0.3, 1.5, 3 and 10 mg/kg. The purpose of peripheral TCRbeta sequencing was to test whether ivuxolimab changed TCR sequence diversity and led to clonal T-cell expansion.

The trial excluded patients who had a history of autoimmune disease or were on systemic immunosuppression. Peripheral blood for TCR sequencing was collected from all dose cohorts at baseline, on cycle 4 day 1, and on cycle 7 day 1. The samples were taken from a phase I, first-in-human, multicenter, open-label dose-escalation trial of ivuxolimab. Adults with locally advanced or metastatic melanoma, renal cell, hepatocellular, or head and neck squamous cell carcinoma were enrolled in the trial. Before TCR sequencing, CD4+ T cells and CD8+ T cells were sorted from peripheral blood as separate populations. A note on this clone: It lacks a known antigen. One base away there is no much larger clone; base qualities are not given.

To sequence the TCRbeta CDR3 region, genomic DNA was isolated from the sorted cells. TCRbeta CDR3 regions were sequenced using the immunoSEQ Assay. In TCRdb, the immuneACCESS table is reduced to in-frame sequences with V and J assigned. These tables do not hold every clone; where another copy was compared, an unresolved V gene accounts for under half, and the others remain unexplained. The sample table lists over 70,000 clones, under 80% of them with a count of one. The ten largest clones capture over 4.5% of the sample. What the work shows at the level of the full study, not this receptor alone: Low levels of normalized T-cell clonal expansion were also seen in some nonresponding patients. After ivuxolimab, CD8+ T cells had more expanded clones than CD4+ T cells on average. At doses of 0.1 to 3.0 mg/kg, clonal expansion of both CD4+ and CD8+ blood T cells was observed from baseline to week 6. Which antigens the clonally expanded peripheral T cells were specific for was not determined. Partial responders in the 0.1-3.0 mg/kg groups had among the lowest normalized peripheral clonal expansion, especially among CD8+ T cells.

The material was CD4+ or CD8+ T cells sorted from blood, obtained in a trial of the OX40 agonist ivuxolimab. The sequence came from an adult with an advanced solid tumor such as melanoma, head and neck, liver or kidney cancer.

The nucleotide sequence is given as TGTGCCAGCAGTCGAGCCGTTAACTATGGCTACACCTTC. Its translation reads: CASSRAVNYGYTF. This receptor chain uses TRBV6-1 and TRBJ1-2, with the D gene too uncertain to name. Its CDR3 holds 13 amino acids, cysteine through phenylalanine. The DNA shown is the 39-base CDR3, in frame from base 1. V and J are truncated by 5 bases and 1 base respectively, leaving an intervening sequence of 8 bases. From the germline V gene, CDR1 is MNHNS and CDR2 is SASEGT.